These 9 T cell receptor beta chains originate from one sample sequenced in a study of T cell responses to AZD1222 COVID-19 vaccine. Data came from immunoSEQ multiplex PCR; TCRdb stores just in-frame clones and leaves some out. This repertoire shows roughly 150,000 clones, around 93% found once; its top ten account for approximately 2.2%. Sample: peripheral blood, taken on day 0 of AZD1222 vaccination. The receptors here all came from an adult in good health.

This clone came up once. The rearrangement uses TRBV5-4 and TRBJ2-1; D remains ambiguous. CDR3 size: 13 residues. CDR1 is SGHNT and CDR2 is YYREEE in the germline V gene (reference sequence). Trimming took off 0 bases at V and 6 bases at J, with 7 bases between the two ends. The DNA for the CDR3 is TGTGCCAGCAGCTTGGACACGTCCAATGAGCAGTTCTTC. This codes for CASSLDTSNEQFF. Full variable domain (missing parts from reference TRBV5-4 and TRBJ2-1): ETGVTQSPTHLIKTRGQQVTLRCSSQSGHNTVSWYQQALGQGPQFIFQYYREEENGRGNFPPRFSGLQFPNYSSELNVNALELDDSALYLCASSLDTSNEQFFGPGTRLTVL.

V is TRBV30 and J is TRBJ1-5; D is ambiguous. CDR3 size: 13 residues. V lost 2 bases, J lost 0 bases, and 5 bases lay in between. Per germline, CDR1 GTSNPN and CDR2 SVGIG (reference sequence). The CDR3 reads CAWSTDSNQPQHF. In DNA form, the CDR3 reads TGTGCCTGGAGTACCGATAGCAATCAGCCCCAGCATTTT.

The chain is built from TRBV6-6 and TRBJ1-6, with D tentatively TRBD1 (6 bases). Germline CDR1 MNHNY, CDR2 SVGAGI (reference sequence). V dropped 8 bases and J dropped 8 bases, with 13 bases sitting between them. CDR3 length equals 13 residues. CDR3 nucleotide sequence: TGTGCCAGCGCTGACAGGAATGATTCACCCCTCCACTTT. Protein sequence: CASADRNDSPLHF.

The DNA for the CDR3 is TGTGCCAGCTCCCCCCTAGAAGTAGCAGCTTTCTTT. Translating it yields CASSPLEVAAFF. The chain recombines TRBV18 with TRBJ1-1; D gene unclear. This CDR3 region has 12 residues. CDR1 is KGHSH and CDR2 is LQKENI in the germline V gene. V was trimmed by 6 bases and J by 10 bases, leaving 15 bases between them.

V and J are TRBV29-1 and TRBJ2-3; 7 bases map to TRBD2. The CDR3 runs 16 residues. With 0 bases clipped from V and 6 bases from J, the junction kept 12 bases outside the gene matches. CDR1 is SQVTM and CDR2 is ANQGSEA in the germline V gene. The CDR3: CSVEDWAGEAADTQYF. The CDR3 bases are TGCAGCGTTGAAGATTGGGCGGGAGAGGCCGCCGATACGCAGTATTTT.

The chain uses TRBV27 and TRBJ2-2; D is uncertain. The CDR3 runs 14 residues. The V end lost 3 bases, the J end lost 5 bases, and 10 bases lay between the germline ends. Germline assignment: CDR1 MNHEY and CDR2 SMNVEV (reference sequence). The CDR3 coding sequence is TGTGCCAGCAGTTTGCGTGAAAATACCGGGGAGCTGTTTTTT. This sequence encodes CASSLRENTGELFF.

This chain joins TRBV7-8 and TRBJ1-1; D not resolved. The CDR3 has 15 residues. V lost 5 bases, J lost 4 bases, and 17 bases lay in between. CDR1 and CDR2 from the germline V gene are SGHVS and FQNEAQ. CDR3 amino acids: CASSTARQRGTEAFF. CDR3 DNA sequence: TGTGCCAGCAGCACGGCGAGGCAGCGAGGCACTGAAGCTTTCTTT.

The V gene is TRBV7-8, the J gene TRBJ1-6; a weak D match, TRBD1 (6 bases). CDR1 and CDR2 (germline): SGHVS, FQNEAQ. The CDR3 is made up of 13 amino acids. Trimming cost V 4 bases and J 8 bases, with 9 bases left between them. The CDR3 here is CASSSGVDSPLHF. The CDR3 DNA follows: TGTGCCAGCAGCTCAGGGGTAGATTCACCCCTCCACTTT.

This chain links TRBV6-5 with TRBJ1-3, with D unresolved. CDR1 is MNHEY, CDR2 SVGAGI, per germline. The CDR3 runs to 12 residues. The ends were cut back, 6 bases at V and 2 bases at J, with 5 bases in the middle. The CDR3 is CASRNPGNTIYF. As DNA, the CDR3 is TGTGCCAGCAGGAACCCTGGAAACACCATATATTTT.